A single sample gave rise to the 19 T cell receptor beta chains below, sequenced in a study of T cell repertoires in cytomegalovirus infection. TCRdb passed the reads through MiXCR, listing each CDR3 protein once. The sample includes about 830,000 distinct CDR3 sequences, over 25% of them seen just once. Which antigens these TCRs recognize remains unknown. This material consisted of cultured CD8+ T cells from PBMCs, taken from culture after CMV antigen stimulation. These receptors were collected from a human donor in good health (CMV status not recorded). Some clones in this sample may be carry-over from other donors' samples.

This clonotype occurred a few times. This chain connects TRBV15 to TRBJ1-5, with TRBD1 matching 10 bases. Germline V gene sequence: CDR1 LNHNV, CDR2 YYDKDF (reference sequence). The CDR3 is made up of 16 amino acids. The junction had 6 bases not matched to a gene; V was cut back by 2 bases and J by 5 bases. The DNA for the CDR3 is TGTGCCACCAGCAGATTACGACAGGGGGCCGATCAGCCCCAGCATTTT. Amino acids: CATSRLRQGADQPQHF. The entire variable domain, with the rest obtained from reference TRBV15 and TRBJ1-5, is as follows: DAMVIQNPRYQVTQFGKPVTLSCSQTLNHNVMYWYQQKSSQAPKLLFHYYDKDFNNEADTPDNFQSRRPNTSFCFLDIRSPGLGDTAMYLCATSRLRQGADQPQHFGDGTRLSIL.

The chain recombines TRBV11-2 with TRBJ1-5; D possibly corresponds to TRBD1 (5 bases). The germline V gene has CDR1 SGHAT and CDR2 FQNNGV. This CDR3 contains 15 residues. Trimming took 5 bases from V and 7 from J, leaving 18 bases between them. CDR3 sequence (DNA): TGTGCCAGCAGCGACGGGACCCCGGGGGTGCAGCCCCAGCATTTT. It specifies CASSDGTPGVQPQHF. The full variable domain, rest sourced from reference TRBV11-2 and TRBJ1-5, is EAGVAQSPRYKIIEKRQSVAFWCNPISGHATLYWYQQILGQGPKLLIQFQNNGVVDDSQLPKDRFSAERLKGVDSTLKIQPAKLEDSAVYLCASSDGTPGVQPQHFGDGTRLSIL.

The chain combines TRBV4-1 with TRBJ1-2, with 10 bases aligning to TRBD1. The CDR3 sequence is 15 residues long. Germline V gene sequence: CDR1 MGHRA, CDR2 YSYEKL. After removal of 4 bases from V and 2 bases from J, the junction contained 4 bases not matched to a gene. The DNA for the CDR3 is TGCGCCAGCAGCCGGGTGACAGGGGGCAACTATGGCTACACCTTC. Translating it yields CASSRVTGGNYGYTF.

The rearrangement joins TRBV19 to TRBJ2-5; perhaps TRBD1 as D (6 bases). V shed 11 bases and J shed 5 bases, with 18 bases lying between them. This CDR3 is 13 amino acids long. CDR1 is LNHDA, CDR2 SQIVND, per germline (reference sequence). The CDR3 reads CASKGRGEETQYF. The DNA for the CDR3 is TGTGCCTCCAAGGGCAGGGGTGAGGAGACCCAGTACTTC. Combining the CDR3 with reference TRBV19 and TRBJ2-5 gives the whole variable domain DGGITQSPKYLFRKEGQNVTLSCEQNLNHDAMYWYRQDPGQGLRLIYYSQIVNDFQKGDIAEGYSVSREKKESFPLTVTSAQKNPTAFYLCASKGRGEETQYFGPGTRLLVL.

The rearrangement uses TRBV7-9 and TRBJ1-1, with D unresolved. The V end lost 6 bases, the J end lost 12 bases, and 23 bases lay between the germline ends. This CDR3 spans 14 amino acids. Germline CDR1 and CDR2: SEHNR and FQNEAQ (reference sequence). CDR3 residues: CASSSRSSGESTFF. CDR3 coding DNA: TGTGCCAGCAGTTCACGGAGTTCTGGAGAATCGACTTTCTTT. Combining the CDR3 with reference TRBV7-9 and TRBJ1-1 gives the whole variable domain DTGVSQNPRHKITKRGQNVTFRCDPISEHNRLYWYRQTLGQGPEFLTYFQNEAQLEKSRLLSDRFSAERPKGSFSTLEIQRTEQGDSAMYLCASSSRSSGESTFFGQGTRLTVV.

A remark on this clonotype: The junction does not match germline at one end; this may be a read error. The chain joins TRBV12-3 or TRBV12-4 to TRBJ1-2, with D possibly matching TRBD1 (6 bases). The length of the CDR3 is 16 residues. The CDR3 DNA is TGTGCCAGCAGTCCGCCGGGGGCGGCGTATAGCTATGGCTACAGCTTC. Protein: CASSPPGAAYSYGYSF.

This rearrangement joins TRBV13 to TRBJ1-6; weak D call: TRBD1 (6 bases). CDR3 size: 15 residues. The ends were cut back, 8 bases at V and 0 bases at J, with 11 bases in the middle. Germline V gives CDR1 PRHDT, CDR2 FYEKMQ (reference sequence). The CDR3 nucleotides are TGTGCCAGCGGCGGACAGTTCTCCTATAATTCACCCCTCCACTTT. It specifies CASGGQFSYNSPLHF. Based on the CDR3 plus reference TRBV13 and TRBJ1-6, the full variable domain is AAGVIQSPRHLIKEKRETATLKCYPIPRHDTVYWYQQGPGQDPQFLISFYEKMQSDKGSIPDRFSAQQFSDYHSELNMSSLELGDSALYFCASGGQFSYNSPLHFGNGTRLTVT.

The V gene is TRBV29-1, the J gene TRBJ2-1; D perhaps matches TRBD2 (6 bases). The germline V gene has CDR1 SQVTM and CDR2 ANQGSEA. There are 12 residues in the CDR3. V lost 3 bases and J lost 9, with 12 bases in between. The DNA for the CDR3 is TGCAGCGTTGAGGGGACTTGGGGTGAGCAGTTCTTC. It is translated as CSVEGTWGEQFF.

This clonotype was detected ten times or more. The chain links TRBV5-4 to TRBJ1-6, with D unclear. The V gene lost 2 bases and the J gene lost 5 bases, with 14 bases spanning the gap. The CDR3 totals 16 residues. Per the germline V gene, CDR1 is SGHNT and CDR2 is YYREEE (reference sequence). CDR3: CASSFGLVPDNSPLHF. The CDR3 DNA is TGTGCCAGCAGCTTCGGACTTGTTCCTGATAATTCACCCCTCCACTTT.

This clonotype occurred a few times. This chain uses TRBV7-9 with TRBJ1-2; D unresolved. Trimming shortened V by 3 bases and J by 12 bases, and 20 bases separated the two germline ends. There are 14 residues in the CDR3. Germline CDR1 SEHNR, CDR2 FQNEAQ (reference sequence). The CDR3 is CASSFDLDGFLDTF. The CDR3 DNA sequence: TGTGCCAGCAGCTTCGACCTGGACGGTTTCCTAGACACCTTC. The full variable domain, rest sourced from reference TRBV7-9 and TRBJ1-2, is DTGVSQNPRHKITKRGQNVTFRCDPISEHNRLYWYRQTLGQGPEFLTYFQNEAQLEKSRLLSDRFSAERPKGSFSTLEIQRTEQGDSAMYLCASSFDLDGFLDTFGSGTRLTVV.

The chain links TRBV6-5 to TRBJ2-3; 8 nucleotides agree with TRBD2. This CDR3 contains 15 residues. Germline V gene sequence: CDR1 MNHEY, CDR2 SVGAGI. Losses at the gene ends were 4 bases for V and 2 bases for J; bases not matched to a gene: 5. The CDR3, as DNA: TGTGCCAGCAGTTTGCGGGGGGCCAACACAGATACGCAGTATTTT. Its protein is CASSLRGANTDTQYF.

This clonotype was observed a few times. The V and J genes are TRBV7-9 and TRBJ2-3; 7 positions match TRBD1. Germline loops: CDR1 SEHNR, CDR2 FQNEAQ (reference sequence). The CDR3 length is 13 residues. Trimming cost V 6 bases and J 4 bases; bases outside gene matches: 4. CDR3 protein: CASSPGGSDTQYF. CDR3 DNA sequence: TGTGCCAGCAGTCCAGGGGGTTCAGATACGCAGTATTTT. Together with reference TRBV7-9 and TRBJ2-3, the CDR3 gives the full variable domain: DTGVSQNPRHKITKRGQNVTFRCDPISEHNRLYWYRQTLGQGPEFLTYFQNEAQLEKSRLLSDRFSAERPKGSFSTLEIQRTEQGDSAMYLCASSPGGSDTQYFGPGTRLTVL.

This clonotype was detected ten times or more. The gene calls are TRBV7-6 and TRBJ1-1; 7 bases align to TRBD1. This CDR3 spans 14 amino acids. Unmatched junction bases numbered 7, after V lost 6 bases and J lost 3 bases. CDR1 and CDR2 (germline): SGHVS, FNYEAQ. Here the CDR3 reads CASSPTGSDTEAFF. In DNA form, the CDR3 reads TGTGCCAGCAGTCCGACAGGGTCGGACACTGAAGCTTTCTTT.

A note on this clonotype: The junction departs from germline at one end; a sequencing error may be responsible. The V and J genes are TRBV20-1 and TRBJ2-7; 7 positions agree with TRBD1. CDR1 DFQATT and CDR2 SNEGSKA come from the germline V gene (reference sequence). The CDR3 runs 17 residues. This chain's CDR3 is CSASPPPSTGRPYERYF. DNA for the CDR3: TGCAGTGCTAGTCCCCCCCCTTCGACAGGGCGCCCCTACGAGCGGTACTTC.

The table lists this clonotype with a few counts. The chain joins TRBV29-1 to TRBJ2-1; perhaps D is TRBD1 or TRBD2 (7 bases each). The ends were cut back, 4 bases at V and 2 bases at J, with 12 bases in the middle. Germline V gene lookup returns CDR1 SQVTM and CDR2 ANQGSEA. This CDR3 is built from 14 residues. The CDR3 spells CSVGQGGTYNEQFF. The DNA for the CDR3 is TGCAGCGTTGGTCAGGGGGGGACCTACAATGAGCAGTTCTTC.

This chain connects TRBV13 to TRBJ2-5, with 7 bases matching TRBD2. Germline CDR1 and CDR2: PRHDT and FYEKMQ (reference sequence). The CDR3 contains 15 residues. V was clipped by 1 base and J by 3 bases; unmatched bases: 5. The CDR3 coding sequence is TGTGCCAGCAGCTTAGCTAGCGGCCTTGAAGAGACCCAGTACTTC. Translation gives CASSLASGLEETQYF.

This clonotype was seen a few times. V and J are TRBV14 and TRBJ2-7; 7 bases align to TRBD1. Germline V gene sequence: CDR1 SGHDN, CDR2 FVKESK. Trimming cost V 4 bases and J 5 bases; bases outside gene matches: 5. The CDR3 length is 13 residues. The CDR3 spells CASSPARGHEQYF. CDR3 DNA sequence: TGTGCCAGCAGCCCAGCGAGGGGGCACGAGCAGTACTTC. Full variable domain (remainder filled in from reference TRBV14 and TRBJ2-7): EAGVTQFPSHSVIEKGQTVTLRCDPISGHDNLYWYRRVMGKEIKFLLHFVKESKQDESGMPNNRFLAERTGGTYSTLKVQPAELEDSGVYFCASSPARGHEQYFGPGTRLTVT.

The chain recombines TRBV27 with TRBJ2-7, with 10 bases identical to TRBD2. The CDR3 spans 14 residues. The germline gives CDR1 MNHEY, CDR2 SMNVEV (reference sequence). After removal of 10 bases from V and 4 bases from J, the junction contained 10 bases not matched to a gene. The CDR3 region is CATQPLAGSYEQYF. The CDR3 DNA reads TGTGCCACCCAACCACTAGCGGGGAGTTACGAGCAGTACTTC.

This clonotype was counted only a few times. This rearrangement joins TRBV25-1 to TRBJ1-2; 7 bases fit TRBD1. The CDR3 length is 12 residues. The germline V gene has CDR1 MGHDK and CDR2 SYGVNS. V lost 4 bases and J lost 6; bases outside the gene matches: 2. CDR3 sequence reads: CASSGQGHGYTF. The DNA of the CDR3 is TGTGCCAGCAGTGGACAGGGACATGGCTACACCTTC.